These T cell receptor beta chains were read from a single sample in a study of T cells in Graves' hyperthyroidism and ophthalmopathy. Via MiXCR, TCRdb re-called the multiplex PCR reads, giving one row per CDR3 protein. The profile shows roughly 520,000 distinct CDR3 sequences, about 24% of them singletons. Specimen: blood. These receptors were collected from a woman in her twenties or thirties with Graves' ophthalmopathy. Each CDR3 is given with its conserved first and last residue. The D gene is left open where the match is weak. Size tells how often a clone was seen (once, few, many) or the class of an expanded clone, and some rows leave it out.

TRBJ1-6 | . | TRBD1 | TRBV7-2 | CASSSTGTSPLHF | TGTGCCAGCAGCTCGACAGGGACTTCACCCCTCCACTTT
TRBJ2-7 | . | TRBD1 | TRBV5-1 | CASSVRDRDREQYF | TGCGCCAGCAGCGTCCGGGACAGGGACCGCGAGCAGTACTTC
TRBJ1-5 | many | . | TRBV20-1 | CSASSGTSNQPQHF | TGCAGTGCTAGTTCAGGCACTAGCAATCAGCCCCAGCATTTT
TRBJ2-7 | . | . | TRBV4-2 | CASSQDLQGREQYF | TGTGCCAGCAGCCAAGATTTGCAGGGAAGGGAGCAGTACTTC
TRBJ2-2 | . | TRBD2 | TRBV19 | CASSSLAGDAGELFF | TGTGCCAGTAGTTCTCTAGCGGGAGATGCCGGGGAGCTGTTTTTT
TRBJ2-2 | few | TRBD1 | TRBV12-3/TRBV12-4 | CASSLGQGIPYGELFF | TGTGCCAGCAGTTTGGGACAGGGGATACCATACGGGGAGCTGTTTTTT
TRBJ2-7 | . | TRBD2 | TRBV6-1 | CASSERESYEQYF | TGTGCCAGCAGTGAGCGGGAGTCCTACGAGCAGTACTTC
TRBJ2-5 | many | TRBD2 | TRBV20-1 | CSASKRERAQETQYF | TGCAGTGCTAGTAAGCGGGAGAGGGCACAAGAGACCCAGTACTTC
TRBJ2-7 | many | . | TRBV19 | CASSMGGVYEQYF | TGTGCCAGTAGTATGGGGGGAGTCTACGAGCAGTACTTC
TRBJ2-7 | . | . | TRBV15 | CATSYLREAYEQYF | TGTGCCACCAGTTATTTGAGGGAAGCCTACGAGCAGTACTTC
TRBJ2-7 | few | . | TRBV30 | CALNSDRSYYEQYF | TGTGCCTTAAACTCCGACAGATCATATTACGAGCAGTACTTC
TRBJ1-5 | many | TRBD1 | TRBV27 | CASSYDRGTNQPQHF | TGTGCCAGCAGTTACGACAGGGGCACTAATCAGCCCCAGCATTTT
TRBJ1-1 | . | . | TRBV7-2 | CASSLEGGAVEAFF | TGTGCCAGCAGCTTAGAGGGGGGAGCGGTCGAAGCTTTCTTT
TRBJ1-1 | many | . | TRBV4-1 | CASSQVRRQVGEAFF | TGCGCCAGCAGCCAAGTTCGGAGGCAGGTGGGTGAAGCTTTCTTT
TRBJ1-1 | many | . | TRBV27 | CASRSLHPEAFF | TGTGCCAGCAGGAGTTTACACCCAGAAGCTTTCTTT
TRBJ1-1 | . | . | TRBV2 | CASLFYTEAFF | TGTGCCAGCCTTTTTTACACTGAAGCTTTCTTT
TRBJ1-5 | many | . | TRBV29-1 | CSVGRRVWRNQPQHF | TGCAGCGTTGGCCGAAGGGTTTGGCGCAATCAGCCCCAGCATTTT
TRBJ1-1 | many | . | TRBV6-5 | CASSYSIKGENTEAFF | TGTGCCAGCAGTTACTCGATAAAGGGTGAGAACACTGAAGCTTTCTTT
TRBJ2-5 | . | TRBD2 | TRBV6-1 | CASSGHSGGLETQYF | TGTGCCAGCAGTGGGCATAGCGGGGGGTTGGAGACCCAGTACTTC
TRBJ2-2 | . | . | TRBV7-9 | CASRRGTANTGELFF | TGTGCCAGTCGACGCGGGACGGCGAACACCGGGGAGCTGTTTTTT
TRBJ1-2 | . | . | TRBV6-1 | CASSREELSWYGYTF | TGTGCCAGCAGTCGGGAGGAACTTAGTTGGTATGGCTACACCTTC
TRBJ1-1 | many | . | TRBV6-2/TRBV6-3 | CASTHTHRVRTEAFF | TGTGCCAGCACTCATACCCACAGGGTGAGGACTGAAGCTTTCTTT
TRBJ2-7 | many | TRBD1 | TRBV28 | CASSSRTGAGDEQYF | TGTGCCAGCAGTAGCCGGACAGGGGCGGGCGACGAGCAGTACTTC
TRBJ2-6 | . | . | TRBV27 | CASSLRRQTSGANVLTF | TGTGCCAGCAGTTTACGGAGACAGACCTCTGGGGCCAACGTCCTGACTTTC
TRBJ2-7 | . | TRBD1 | TRBV5-1 | CASSLEGAGYEQYF | TGCGCCAGCAGCTTGGAGGGGGCAGGATACGAGCAGTACTTC
TRBJ1-2 | many | TRBD1 | TRBV20-1 | CSAWDRGAGYTF | TGCAGTGCTTGGGACAGGGGTGCGGGCTACACCTTC
TRBJ2-5 | many | . | TRBV29-1 | CSVTGSQETQYF | TGCAGCGTTACAGGGTCACAGGAGACCCAGTACTTC
TRBJ1-5 | many | . | TRBV19 | CASSIAVAPQPQHF | TGTGCCAGTAGTATAGCGGTGGCACCTCAGCCCCAGCATTTT
TRBJ1-2 | few | TRBD1 | TRBV3-1 | CASSQEGQGAYYGYTF | TGTGCCAGCAGCCAAGAGGGACAGGGGGCTTACTATGGCTACACCTTC
TRBJ1-1 | . | . | TRBV19 | CASSTQRGANTEAFF | TGTGCCAGTAGTACCCAACGGGGGGCGAACACTGAAGCTTTCTTT
TRBJ2-5 | many | . | TRBV2 | CASSESFSGETQYF | TGTGCCAGCAGTGAATCATTCAGTGGGGAGACCCAGTACTTC
TRBJ1-2 | . | . | TRBV30 | CAWKWAYGYTF | TGTGCCTGGAAGTGGGCCTATGGCTACACCTTC
TRBJ2-7 | . | TRBD2 | TRBV15 | CATSRAPGGYSYEQYF | TGTGCCACCAGCAGAGCCCCGGGGGGGTACTCCTACGAGCAGTACTTC
TRBJ1-6 | . | . | TRBV28 | CASSFPLTPSGPLHF | TGTGCCAGCAGTTTCCCACTTACTCCGTCGGGACCCCTCCACTTT
TRBJ1-5 | many | . | TRBV6-1 | CASSTGQGGFGQPQHF | TGTGCCAGCAGCACAGGGCAGGGTGGTTTTGGTCAGCCCCAGCATTTT
TRBJ2-7 | many | . | TRBV6-5 | CASSYSTGANEQYF | TGTGCCAGCAGTTACTCGACCGGGGCCAACGAGCAGTACTTC
TRBJ1-5 | few | . | TRBV19 | CASSIGFAGRKNQPQHF | TGTGCCAGTAGTATTGGGTTCGCGGGGAGGAAAAATCAGCCCCAGCATTTT
TRBJ2-7 | many | . | TRBV6-5 | CASSTGTGYEQYF | TGTGCCAGCAGTACCGGGACGGGATACGAGCAGTACTTC
TRBJ2-5 | many | . | TRBV28 | CASSLGAQADETQYF | TGTGCCAGCAGCTTGGGGGCCCAAGCTGACGAGACCCAGTACTTC
TRBJ2-2 | many | . | TRBV12-3/TRBV12-4 | CASSWRGEDTGELFF | TGTGCCAGCAGTTGGAGGGGCGAGGACACCGGGGAGCTGTTTTTT
TRBJ1-1 | . | . | TRBV11-2 | CASSPRHNTEAFF | TGTGCCAGCAGCCCGAGGCACAATACTGAAGCTTTCTTT
TRBJ1-5 | many | . | TRBV2 | CASSKNRDISNQPQHF | TGTGCCAGCAGTAAGAACCGGGACATTAGCAATCAGCCCCAGCATTTT
TRBJ1-2 | many | TRBD1 | TRBV27 | CASRDRASSEGYTF | TGTGCCAGCCGGGACAGGGCTTCCTCGGAGGGCTACACCTTC
TRBJ1-6 | few | TRBD1 | TRBV6-1 | CASAPTGLISPLHF | TGTGCCAGCGCCCCGACAGGGTTAATCTCACCCCTCCACTTT
TRBJ2-5 | . | TRBD2 | TRBV20-1 | CSATWALAGSQETQYF | TGCAGTGCAACATGGGCCCTAGCGGGGAGCCAAGAGACCCAGTACTTC
TRBJ1-1 | once | . | TRBV5-1 | CASSLAGFYSEAFF | TGCGCCAGCAGCTTGGCGGGGTTTTACTCTGAAGCTTTCTTT
TRBJ2-7 | few | TRBD2 | TRBV6-1 | CASSEIRESGRRNEQYF | TGTGCCAGCAGTGAAATCCGGGAAAGCGGGAGGAGGAACGAGCAGTACTTC
TRBJ1-1 | . | . | TRBV5-6 | CASSFGTTEAFF | TGTGCCAGCAGCTTTGGTACCACTGAAGCTTTCTTT
TRBJ2-5 | . | . | TRBV11-3 | CATLRRQEYQETQYF | TGTGCCACCCTGCGCAGACAGGAGTACCAAGAGACCCAGTACTTC